The subject of this entry is one T cell receptor (beta chain). As yet, its antigen is unknown. Sequenced by immunoSEQ multiplex PCR; TCRdb stores in-frame clones only, minus some. The repertoire has over 2 million clones, roughly 96% of them found once; the top ten carry 0.1% to 0.15%. V shed 1 base and J 3 bases; nucleotides not matched to a gene: 6. The CDR3 is 15 residues long. Germline loops: CDR1 GTSNPN, CDR2 SVGIG (reference sequence). This sample stems from a study of shared clonotypes between healthy human individuals. Study-level findings and limits: Compared with memory subsets, naive subsets generally had larger estimated richness.

The rearrangement uses TRBV30 and TRBJ2-3, with 8 positions matching TRBD1. This TCR was sampled from a man younger than 35 in good health. Material for sequencing was naive CD4+ T cells sorted from blood. Sample subset: CD45RA+ positively selected. The chain's CDR3 is CAWSGRQGATDTQYF. The CDR3 nucleotides read TGTGCCTGGAGTGGTAGGCAGGGGGCAACAGATACGCAGTATTTT.